Given below is one T cell receptor beta chain in context. The antigen is unknown. This sample was included in a study of blood T cells in healthy people across ages. General study findings and limits: The authors considered diversity estimates from one million T cells to be underestimates. Unsorted PBMCs prevented conclusive naive versus antigen-experienced comparison.

The CDR3 contains 14 residues. Germline values: CDR1 MNHEY, CDR2 SMNVEV (reference sequence). Then a second PCR, running roughly 7 to 11 cycles, was carried out with a sample-barcoded 5' primer and a J-beta primer mix. Each cDNA was tagged by a template-switch adaptor containing 12 random nucleotides. TCRdb redid the calling of the 5' RACE reads with MiXCR, one entry per CDR3 protein. Of about 1 million distinct CDR3 sequences detected, around 45% appear once; the ten largest clones hold 15% to 20%. Every sample gave at least 5.5 micrograms of total RNA when it was extracted. What was sequenced was blood. This TCR was recovered from a woman aged 55-75 years in good health. J is TRBJ2-5 and V is TRBV27; D may correspond to TRBD1 or TRBD2 (6 bases each). The J call is in doubt because the DNA end fits TRBJ2-7 better. DNA of the CDR3: TGTGCCAGCAGCACGACAGGAGGGGCGGGCGAGCAGTACTTC. Protein: CASSTTGGAGEQYF.